This passage covers 2 T cell receptor beta chains from one sample sequenced in a study of T-cell memory formation after mild COVID-19. TCRdb redid the calling of the 5' RACE reads with MiXCR, one entry per CDR3 protein. The table includes hundreds of thousands of distinct CDR3 sequences, approximately 29% detected once. Sequenced material: PBMCs or a T cell subset sorted from them (not recorded which). These receptors all come from an adult woman who had mild COVID-19 (a few samples of this study predate the infection). Cell type and time point are not known.

The rearrangement uses TRBV7-3 and TRBJ2-7; D possibly matches TRBD1 or TRBD2 (5 bases each). CDR1 SGHTA and CDR2 FQGTGA come from the germline V gene. The CDR3 is 14 amino acids. V was clipped by 8 bases and J by 4 bases, with 18 bases between them. The CDR3 region has the DNA TGTGCCAGCCCGGGGAGAGGGGATCTGTACGAGCAGTACTTC. Translated: CASPGRGDLYEQYF.

This clonotype was detected only a few times. The rearrangement links TRBV7-9 to TRBJ2-1; 7 bases map to TRBD1. Trimming took 10 bases from V and 6 from J; bases not matched to a gene: 9. Germline V gives CDR1 SEHNR, CDR2 FQNEAQ (reference sequence). The length of the CDR3 is 13 residues. CDR3 in DNA: TGTGCCAAATCAGGGGGTCTCAGCAATGAGCAGTTCTTC. It translates to CAKSGGLSNEQFF.